Listed below are T cell receptor beta chains from one sample, sequenced in a study of shared clonotypes between healthy human individuals. Clones were read by immunoSEQ multiplex PCR, and TCRdb kept only the in-frame ones, dropping some. The data show about 460,000 clones, with around 77% seen just once and around 12% held by the top ten. The specimen was PBMCs. The origin of the receptors is a woman aged 35 to 49 in good health. Some clones in this sample may be carry-over from other donors' samples. Both conserved end residues are part of each CDR3. Each record gives: D gene, clone size, V gene, J gene, CDR3 DNA, CDR3 protein. The D gene is left open where the match is weak. The size entry is marked missing in some rows and otherwise reads once, few, many or a size class.

d_call: TRBD2; clone_size: -; v_call: TRBV4-1; j_call: TRBJ2-7; cdr3_nt: TGCGCCAGCAGCCAAACTAGCGGGATCTCCTACGAGCAGTACTTC; cdr3_aa: CASSQTSGISYEQYF
d_call: -; clone_size: -; v_call: TRBV6-6; j_call: TRBJ1-1; cdr3_nt: TGTGCCAGCAGTTACGGTCACCTGGGGACTGAAGCTTTCTTT; cdr3_aa: CASSYGHLGTEAFF
d_call: -; clone_size: -; v_call: TRBV7-3; j_call: TRBJ2-2; cdr3_nt: TGTGCCAGCAGCTTATTAGGGGACACCGGGGAGCTGTTTTTT; cdr3_aa: CASSLLGDTGELFF
d_call: -; clone_size: -; v_call: TRBV27; j_call: TRBJ1-1; cdr3_nt: TGTGCCAGCAGTTTAATGGGGGAGCTCACTGAAGCTTTCTTT; cdr3_aa: CASSLMGELTEAFF
d_call: TRBD1; clone_size: many; v_call: TRBV7-3; j_call: TRBJ1-1; cdr3_nt: TGTGCCAGCAGCTTAACGGGACAGGGATTAGATGAAGCTTTCTTT; cdr3_aa: CASSLTGQGLDEAFF
d_call: -; clone_size: -; v_call: TRBV2; j_call: TRBJ1-2; cdr3_nt: TGTGCCAGCAGACCAGGGAACAAGGGTTATGGCTACACCTTC; cdr3_aa: CASRPGNKGYGYTF
d_call: TRBD1; clone_size: few; v_call: TRBV2; j_call: TRBJ1-2; cdr3_nt: TGTGCCAGCACCAGGACAGGGGATGGCTACACCTTC; cdr3_aa: CASTRTGDGYTF
d_call: TRBD2; clone_size: -; v_call: TRBV7-6; j_call: TRBJ2-7; cdr3_nt: TGTGCCAGCAGCCCCCGGACTAGCTCCTACGAGCAGTACTTC; cdr3_aa: CASSPRTSSYEQYF
d_call: -; clone_size: -; v_call: TRBV18; j_call: TRBJ2-5; cdr3_nt: TGTGCCAGCTCACCACCCTCAACTCAAGAGACCCAGTACTTC; cdr3_aa: CASSPPSTQETQYF
d_call: -; clone_size: -; v_call: TRBV4-3; j_call: TRBJ1-2; cdr3_nt: TGCGCCAGCAGCCAAGAGGAAGGCTATGGCTACACCTTC; cdr3_aa: CASSQEEGYGYTF
d_call: TRBD2; clone_size: -; v_call: TRBV7-6; j_call: TRBJ2-2; cdr3_nt: TGTGCCAGCTTGGGGTCGATCAGGACTAGCGGTCTCACCGGGGAGCTGTTTTTT; cdr3_aa: CASLGSIRTSGLTGELFF
d_call: -; clone_size: -; v_call: TRBV2; j_call: TRBJ1-2; cdr3_nt: TGTGCCAGCGGATCTGTAAACTATGGCTACACCTTC; cdr3_aa: CASGSVNYGYTF
d_call: -; clone_size: -; v_call: TRBV18; j_call: TRBJ2-7; cdr3_nt: TGTGCCAGCTCACCACCGTGGACCAACTACGAGCAGTACTTC; cdr3_aa: CASSPPWTNYEQYF
d_call: -; clone_size: -; v_call: TRBV7-3; j_call: TRBJ2-1; cdr3_nt: TGTGCCAGCAGCCCTGACAGGTACAATGAGCAGTTCTTC; cdr3_aa: CASSPDRYNEQFF
d_call: TRBD2; clone_size: -; v_call: TRBV29-1; j_call: TRBJ2-1; cdr3_nt: TGCAGCGTGGCAGGGGCGGGAGGATTCTACAATGAGCAGTTCTTC; cdr3_aa: CSVAGAGGFYNEQFF
d_call: -; clone_size: -; v_call: TRBV6-1; j_call: TRBJ1-1; cdr3_nt: TGTGCCAGCAGTGTGGCACAGCAGAACACTGAAGCTTTCTTT; cdr3_aa: CASSVAQQNTEAFF